This T cell receptor beta chain was recovered during a study of blood T cell repertoires in COVID-19. Profiling relied on immunoSEQ multiplex PCR, and the TCRdb table lists in-frame clones only, not all of them. The repertoire consists of hundreds of thousands of clones, with roughly 88% occurring once and the leading ten covering about 9.8%. This CDR3 has 15 amino acids. CDR1 SQVTM and CDR2 ANQGSEA come from the germline V gene. J gave up 0 bases and V 4 bases, and 3 bases lay outside the gene matches. The chain joins TRBV29-1 to TRBJ2-3; 11 nucleotides line up with TRBD2. The sequence came from a man aged 18 to 29 with active or convalescent COVID-19. The sample comprised peripheral blood. Here the CDR3 DNA reads TGCAGCGTTGGGGTAGCGGGGGGGAGCACAGATACGCAGTATTTT. Protein product: CSVGVAGGSTDTQYF.